This T cell receptor beta chain was identified in a study of long-term antiretroviral therapy in people with HIV (dated by TCRdb to 2022 to 2024). A note on the overall study: The earliest samples were collected about a decade before the 2015 WHO recommendation for immediate ART, when ART was typically delayed until CD4 counts fell. Whether ART initiation and durable HIV suppression were associated with changes in peripheral blood TRB repertoire composition and diversity was tested in a retrospective serial study. From over 25 adults with confirmed HIV infection, the cohort provided approximately 210 cryopreserved PBMC samples, gathered serially across a mean of around six years (range 1-12). About 35% of the 30 participants with HIV were female. No cross-contamination during QIAcube processing was seen in test extractions of a monoclonal T-cell line run alongside 30 to 35 polyclonal samples.

General study outcomes and caveats: Narrower CDR3 length ranges were observed in HIV repertoires than in controls, and an antigen-experienced repertoire with only a slight naive shift after ART was suggested by the network structure. Owing to limited PBMC availability, only the TCR beta chain was sequenced, without alpha chain pairing. Inferences about post-ART repertoire changes are limited because no data were available on ART adherence, viral resistance or therapy changes. The samples were dated from about 2003 to 2017, and the ART regimens that were used may be less effective than current ART regimens. Because pre-ART samples had limited cell numbers, profiling was done on unsorted PBMC rather than on sorted CD4+ and CD8+ T cells. Expanded TRB clones identified before ART initiation dominated the repertoire at all time points, although this dominance fluctuated and declined in many PLHIV after ART. Starting ART was linked to a significant rise in TRB diversity, yet even with long-term ART the diversity remained significantly lower than in transplant donor controls.

Inclusion was restricted to participants for whom at least one PBMC sample before ART initiation and at least two post-ART samples were available. All participants with HIV were treated in the United States of America. Before DNA extraction, cryopreserved samples of about 0.9-11 million PBMC were thawed and washed. At the time of the earliest PBMC sample, participants with HIV were aged between roughly 20 and 54 years. Each participant contributed PBMC samples from 1-4 timepoints before ART initiation and 2-8 timepoints after ART initiation, with a median of 7 samples. Serial HIV viral load, CD4+ T-cell count, ART history and demographic data were obtained for every participant. Genomic DNA was extracted from unsorted PBMC with a Qiagen kit on a QIAcube, processed in batches of 12 samples. The immunoSEQ hsTCRB v3.0 assay was used at survey level resolution to sequence the TRB variable region. The target sequencing depth for TRB was roughly 40,000-55,000 T-cell genomes per sample. TRB libraries were pooled and sequenced on an Illumina MiSeq using a v3 150-cycle kit. Per the original workflow: Repertoire analysis was performed in R inside a reproducible Nextflow workflow that covered QC, data transformation and analysis. LymphoSeq2, an R package for exploring AIRR-Seq data, was used to implement the custom analyses. A handful of samples that yielded fewer than 5000 total TRB sequences were excluded, so that 150 to 200 HIV repertoires were analyzed. Of the approximately 190 retained HIV repertoires, approximately 60 were collected before and 120 to 130 after ART initiation. Repertoires were downsampled to 5000 TRB nucleotide sequences, and summary statistics were averaged over 100 downsampling iterations. TRB sequences were retained for analysis only if CDR3 regions of at least seven amino acids were present. A Shannon entropy-derived clonality score and the Gini coefficient were used to measure diversity. In repertoire networks, the top 5000 CDR3 amino acid sequences were linked whenever an edit distance of one separated two sequences. GLIPH2 predicted antigen specificity groups and MHC restriction for TRB CDR3 amino acid sequences. CDR3 amino acid sequences were matched against VDJdb and McPAS-TCR to flag known CMV, EBV, HIV or tissue antigen associations. Pre-ART, post-ART and control groups were compared with Wilcoxon signed-rank tests and Holm-Bonferroni correction. The table was pulled from immuneACCESS by TCRdb, which kept in-frame rearrangements only. Such tables lose some clones; where checked, under half of the loss comes from unresolved V genes, and the rest has no known cause. V, J and clone size reflect that table, while D and trimming were determined from the DNA. Present in this sample are around 25,000 clones, around 81% of which were seen just once. Together, the top ten hold roughly a sixth of the sample.

Measured from the cysteine to the phenylalanine, the CDR3 is 11 residues long. Only the CDR3 region is kept as DNA, spanning 33 bases read in frame from base 1. Between the V and J ends, shortened by 5 bases and 6 bases respectively, the junction contains 8 bases. CDR1 and CDR2 are read off the germline V gene (reference sequence) as DFQATT and SNEGSKA. Points on this clone: No cognate antigen has been identified for it. Within one base of it there is no much larger clone, and no base qualities were kept.

The receptor was derived from a woman between 18 and 29 years old with HIV. The rearrangement combines TRBV20-1 with TRBJ2-1, with the D gene not confidently named. The material was unsorted PBMCs, obtained at the start of antiretroviral therapy, before treatment. The CDR3 reads as follows: CSAPLSNEQFF. The sequenced DNA: TGCAGTGCTCCCCTTAGCAATGAGCAGTTCTTC.